The clone carrying this T cell receptor beta chain was observed a few times. Its antigen is unknown. The TCR beta libraries were generated through quantitative 5'-RACE incorporating molecular barcodes. TCRdb reprocessed the 5' RACE reads via MiXCR and lists one record per CDR3 protein. The data contain over 25,000 distinct CDR3 sequences, approximately 15% of them singletons. This record belongs to a study of CD8 T cells in ankylosing spondylitis. Findings of the study overall: Some motif variants were previously reported in reactive arthritis synovial fluid and blood.

The length of the CDR3 is 14 residues. The germline V gene has CDR1 LNHNV and CDR2 YYDKDF (reference sequence). Trimming cost V 8 bases and J 0 bases, with 10 bases left between them. The sequence was collected from a male donor with ankylosing spondylitis or in good health (not recorded which). The rearrangement uses TRBV15 and TRBJ1-4; D call uncertain. Sequencing was carried out using blood. The CDR3 spells CATGRGSTNEKLFF. The CDR3 bases are TGTGCCACCGGCCGGGGATCAACTAATGAAAAACTGTTTTTT.